The 21 T cell receptor beta chains below all came from one sample that was sequenced in a study of T cell repertoires in aging, cancer and after chemotherapy. The template was genomic DNA from peripheral blood, not RNA. Multiplex touch-down PCR with TRB-A/B primers amplified rearranged V-D-J TRB sequences. One entry per CDR3 protein results from TCRdb running MiXCR on the multiplex PCR reads. Here the sample spans around 12,000 distinct CDR3 sequences, approximately 25% being singletons. Sequenced input: blood. These receptors were collected from a human donor in good health.

This chain joins TRBV10-3 and TRBJ2-1; the match to TRBD2 covers 7 bases. The CDR3 totals 15 residues. Per the germline V gene, CDR1 is ENHRY and CDR2 is SYGVKD. Trimming at V came to 4 bases and at J to 4 bases, leaving 7 bases not matched to a gene. The CDR3 here is CAISGPPGGYNEQFF. The CDR3 coding sequence is TGTGCCATCAGTGGTCCCCCGGGGGGATACAATGAGCAGTTCTTC.

Worth noting for this clonotype: Relative to the germline gene, one junction end is altered; a read error may explain this. The chain carries TRBV12-3 or TRBV12-4 and TRBJ1-1; weak D call: TRBD1 (5 bases). CDR3 length: 20 amino acids. DNA for the CDR3: TGTGCCATCAGTCCCGTTCTTCAGGGTGCCCGTCGTGCGGGGGACACTGAAGCTTTCTTT. Translated: CAISPVLQGARRAGDTEAFF.

The rearrangement uses TRBV11-2 and TRBJ2-7; the D gene could be TRBD1 or TRBD2 (5 bases each). Germline V CDR1 and CDR2: SGHAT, FQNNGV. Trimming took off 8 bases at V and 0 bases at J, with 14 bases between the two ends. This CDR3 has 14 amino acids. The CDR3 coding sequence is TGTGCCAGCGGGACGTTGACAGCCTCCTACGAGCAGTACTTC. Its protein product is CASGTLTASYEQYF.

This clonotype was counted a few times. The chain has TRBV11-2 and TRBJ1-6; TRBD1 matches 8 bases. In germline, CDR1 is SGHAT, CDR2 FQNNGV. Trimming at V came to 2 bases and at J to 5 bases, leaving 8 bases not matched to a gene. The CDR3 sequence is 17 residues long. CDR3 DNA: TGTGCCAGCAGCTTAAGTCGGACAGGGCTCAATAATTCACCCCTCCACTTT. It specifies CASSLSRTGLNNSPLHF.

A few counts support this clonotype. The V gene is TRBV7-3, the J gene TRBJ1-2; 9 bases fit TRBD1. Losses at the gene ends were 2 bases for V and 6 bases for J; bases not matched to a gene: 1. CDR3 length: 13 amino acids. Germline-derived CDR1 and CDR2 are SGHTA and FQGTGA. This CDR3 reads CASSLGTGNGYTF. CDR3 coding DNA: TGTGCCAGCAGCTTAGGGACAGGGAATGGCTACACCTTC.

The V gene is TRBV5-6, the J gene TRBJ2-3; 7 bases are shared with TRBD2. The CDR3 spans 16 residues. Germline lookup yields CDR1 SGHDT and CDR2 YYEEEE. V lost 0 bases and J lost 1; bases outside the gene matches: 5. CDR3 DNA sequence: TGTGCCAGCAGCTTGGGGACGGGGGGACGCACAGATACGCAGTATTTT. It translates to CASSLGTGGRTDTQYF.

The chain links TRBV10-3 to TRBJ1-2; TRBD1 matches at 12 bases. Germline assignment: CDR1 ENHRY and CDR2 SYGVKD. V was pared by 7 bases and J by 7 bases, with 13 bases of the junction left unmatched. The CDR3 runs 16 residues. In DNA form, the CDR3 reads TGTGCCATCAACGGGGACAGGGGGCCATACAGAGGTGGCTACACCTTC. Residues: CAINGDRGPYRGGYTF.

This clonotype is classed as medium-sized. The genes are TRBV29-1 and TRBJ2-5, with TRBD1 as a possible D gene (6 bases). Germline assignment: CDR1 SQVTM and CDR2 ANQGSEA. V dropped 4 bases and J dropped 1 base, with 13 bases sitting between them. This CDR3 is 14 amino acids long. The DNA of the CDR3 is TGCAGCGTTGCGGAAGGGGGAATCCAAGAGACCCAGTACTTC. Translated, it gives CSVAEGGIQETQYF.

This rearrangement joins TRBV12-3 or TRBV12-4 to TRBJ1-2; a possible D gene is TRBD1 (5 bases). The CDR3 extends over 14 amino acids. The germline V and J ends were trimmed by 3 bases and 6 bases, with 14 bases remaining between them. The CDR3 here is CASSLYGDWNGYTF. CDR3 in DNA: TGTGCCAGCAGTTTGTATGGGGACTGGAATGGCTACACCTTC.

Ten or more counts support this clonotype. This chain links TRBV20-1 with TRBJ2-7; 9 bases are a match to TRBD1. The V gene end was trimmed by 0 bases and the J gene end by 1 base; junction bases not matched to a gene: 4. The CDR3 runs to 15 residues. The germline CDR1 and CDR2 sequences are DFQATT and SNEGSKA (reference sequence). The CDR3 DNA is TGCAGTGCTAGAGATCAAGGACAGGGGTCCTACGAGCAGTACTTC. It translates to CSARDQGQGSYEQYF.

In this sample, this clonotype turned up a few times. The rearrangement links TRBV5-4 to TRBJ1-2, with TRBD1 matching 11 bases. After removal of 4 bases from V and 4 bases from J, the junction contained 3 bases not matched to a gene. Germline CDR1 is SGHNT and CDR2 is YYREEE (reference sequence). This CDR3 contains 14 residues. Here the CDR3 DNA reads TGTGCCAGCAGCACCGGGACAGGGGGCTATGGCTACACCTTC. Translating gives CASSTGTGGYGYTF.

This rearrangement joins TRBV7-9 to TRBJ1-1; 7 bases line up with TRBD1. In germline, CDR1 is SEHNR, CDR2 FQNEAQ (reference sequence). The CDR3 loop spans 17 amino acids. J was trimmed by 0 bases and V by 4 bases; bases with no gene match: 11. The CDR3 nucleotides read TGTGCCAGCAGCTCTCCCTCGGACAGGCCAGTGAACACTGAAGCTTTCTTT. This translates into CASSSPSDRPVNTEAFF.

This clonotype was counted ten times or more. The V call is TRBV20-1, the J call TRBJ1-2, with TRBD1 matching over 7 bases. CDR3 length: 18 amino acids. Germline CDR1 and CDR2: DFQATT and SNEGSKA (reference sequence). The CDR3, as DNA: TGCAGCTCTACCCCCGTCCGGGACAGTGCATGGACCTTCTATGGCTACACCTTC. Its protein product is CSSTPVRDSAWTFYGYTF.

J is TRBJ1-1 and V is TRBV20-1; D is ambiguous. Trimming stripped 2 bases from V and 2 bases from J, with 6 bases between. Germline CDR1 reads DFQATT; CDR2 reads SNEGSKA (reference sequence). The CDR3 has 12 residues. CDR3 nucleotides: TGCAGTGCTAGACCGGGTAACACTGAAGCTTTCTTT. Translating gives CSARPGNTEAFF.

This chain links TRBV7-2 with TRBJ2-3; 7 nucleotides match TRBD1. Germline CDR1 and CDR2: SGHTA and FQGNSA. This CDR3 is built from 14 residues. Germline trimming cut 6 bases from V and 4 bases from J; bases unmatched to any gene: 7. The CDR3 sequence: CASRFDRAADTQYF. In DNA, the CDR3 is TGTGCCAGCAGGTTCGACAGGGCTGCAGATACGCAGTATTTT. The entire variable domain, with the rest obtained from reference TRBV7-2 and TRBJ2-3, is as follows: GAGVSQSPSNKVTEKGKDVELRCDPISGHTALYWYRQSLGQGLEFLIYFQGNSAPDKSGLPSDRFSAERTGGSVSTLTIQRTQQEDSAVYLCASRFDRAADTQYFGPGTRLTVL.

The J gene is TRBJ2-3, the V gene TRBV6-2 or TRBV6-3, with D maybe TRBD2 (5 bases). Trimming took 2 bases from V and 0 from J, leaving 9 bases between them. The CDR3 has 15 amino acids. Looked up from germline, CDR1 is MNHEY and CDR2 is SVGEGT. CDR3 nucleotide sequence: TGTGCCAGCAGTTACCAGGACTCAAGCACAGATACGCAGTATTTT. Amino acids: CASSYQDSSTDTQYF.

V usage is TRBV19 and J usage is TRBJ2-7; 7 bases agree with TRBD1. The CDR3 spans 12 residues. The V gene's germline CDR1 is LNHDA and CDR2 SQIVND (reference sequence). V lost 4 bases to trimming and J lost 6 bases; unmatched junction nucleotides: 3. The CDR3 reads CASSKTGLEQYF. The CDR3 DNA reads TGTGCCAGTAGTAAGACAGGGCTCGAGCAGTACTTC.

This chain connects TRBV7-9 to TRBJ1-5; 10 bases map to TRBD1. CDR3 length: 17 residues. The junction had 14 bases not matched to a gene; V was cut back by 5 bases and J by 7 bases. The germline V gene encodes CDR1 SEHNR and CDR2 FQNEAQ (reference sequence). CDR3 in amino acids: CASSHRLGTGEGQPQHF. CDR3 sequence (DNA): TGTGCCAGCAGCCACCGGTTGGGGACAGGGGAGGGCCAGCCCCAGCATTTT. Full variable domain (rest looked up from reference TRBV7-9 and TRBJ1-5): DTGVSQNPRHKITKRGQNVTFRCDPISEHNRLYWYRQTLGQGPEFLTYFQNEAQLEKSRLLSDRFSAERPKGSFSTLEIQRTEQGDSAMYLCASSHRLGTGEGQPQHFGDGTRLSIL.

This clonotype was found a few times. The chain joins TRBV19 to TRBJ1-5, with D possibly matching TRBD1 (5 bases). V was cut by 0 bases and J by 4 bases, with 7 bases left in between. Germline lookup yields CDR1 LNHDA and CDR2 SQIVND (reference sequence). There are 14 residues in the CDR3. CDR3 nucleotides: TGTGCCAGTAGTATAGAGGGGGGGAATCAGCCCCAGCATTTT. Its protein is CASSIEGGNQPQHF.

The V gene is TRBV21-1, the J gene TRBJ2-7; the table's D call, TRBD1, has no DNA check behind it. TRBV21-1 is classified as a pseudogene. The CDR3 totals 12 residues. The DNA of the CDR3 is TGTGCCAGCAGAGGGGGGGGCGACGAGCAGTACTTC. This translates into CASRGGGDEQYF.

This clonotype is deemed medium-sized. This chain joins TRBV6-5 and TRBJ1-2; TRBD1 matches at 7 bases. V lost 4 bases to trimming and J lost 8 bases; unmatched junction nucleotides: 4. CDR1 and CDR2 from the germline V gene are MNHEY and SVGAGI. The CDR3 has 12 amino acids. CDR3 coding DNA: TGTGCCAGCAGTTCAGACAGGGTCGGCTACACCTTC. Protein sequence: CASSSDRVGYTF.